These 11 T cell receptor beta chains were sequenced from one sample in a study of blood T cell repertoires in COVID-19. Profiling relied on immunoSEQ multiplex PCR, and the TCRdb table lists in-frame clones only, not all of them. The sample lists about 370,000 clones, about 89% occurring once. The sample comprised peripheral blood. The receptor source for this set is a young woman with COVID-19, enrolled during active disease.

This chain uses TRBV10-1 with TRBJ2-1; 8 bases map to TRBD1. Germline lookup yields CDR1 WNHNN and CDR2 SYGVQD (reference sequence). The V gene end was trimmed by 3 bases and the J gene end by 2 bases; junction bases not matched to a gene: 3. The CDR3 covers 15 residues. The CDR3 loop reads CASSDTQGAYNEQFF. As DNA, the CDR3 is TGCGCCAGCAGTGATACACAGGGGGCCTACAATGAGCAGTTCTTC.

The chain joins TRBV30 to TRBJ1-1; D is possibly TRBD1 (5 bases). V was shortened by 3 bases and J by 4 bases, with 12 bases between the two germline ends. This CDR3 is 13 amino acids long. Germline V gene lookup returns CDR1 GTSNPN and CDR2 SVGIG (reference sequence). DNA of the CDR3: TGTGCCTGGAGCCGTGGGGGGGGCACTGAAGCTTTCTTT. Translated: CAWSRGGGTEAFF.

This clone was observed a handful of times. V is TRBV6-2 or TRBV6-3 and J is TRBJ2-3, with TRBD2 as a possible D gene (5 bases). The CDR3 contains 17 residues. Per germline, CDR1 MNHEY and CDR2 SVGEGT. V dropped 0 bases and J dropped 5 bases, with 18 bases sitting between them. CDR3 DNA sequence: TGTGCCAGCAGTTACTCTGGGAGACTCAATCGGGGAGATACGCAGTATTTT. Protein product: CASSYSGRLNRGDTQYF.

The rearrangement uses TRBV10-3 and TRBJ2-5, with unresolved D. The CDR3 sequence is 12 residues long. The V end lost 6 bases, the J end lost 5 bases, and 10 bases lay between the germline ends. Germline V lookup: CDR1 ENHRY, CDR2 SYGVKD. CDR3 sequence (DNA): TGTGCCATCAGCGCCGGTGAGGAGACCCAGTACTTC. It translates to CAISAGEETQYF.

This clone was observed a single time. This chain uses TRBV11-3 with TRBJ1-1; no reliable D call. Trimming removed 4 bases from V and 1 base from J, with 10 bases in between. The CDR3 sequence is 14 residues long. The germline CDR1 and CDR2 sequences are SGHNT and YENEEA. This CDR3 is CASSSKGANTEAFF. CDR3 nucleotides: TGTGCCAGCAGCTCTAAAGGAGCGAACACTGAAGCTTTCTTT.

The chain is built from TRBV5-6 and TRBJ2-4; 8 positions match TRBD1. V gave up 2 bases and J gave up 16 bases; unmatched junction bases: 8. CDR3 size: 12 residues. The germline gives CDR1 SGHDT, CDR2 YYEEEE. In nucleotides, the CDR3 is TGTGCCAGCAGCTTCGGGACAGGCGAACCTTACTTC. Amino acid sequence: CASSFGTGEPYF.

The chain has TRBV6-6 and TRBJ2-5; 8 nucleotides match TRBD2. Germline V gives CDR1 MNHNY, CDR2 SVGAGI (reference sequence). The CDR3 runs to 13 residues. V shed 8 bases and J 4 bases; nucleotides not matched to a gene: 6. In nucleotides, the CDR3 is TGTGCCAGCCGGGGGGGTGGGGTAGAGACCCAGTACTTC. Translating gives CASRGGGVETQYF.

V is TRBV7-9 and J is TRBJ2-1, with 9 positions matching TRBD2. After removal of 2 bases from V and 3 bases from J, the junction contained 14 bases not matched to a gene. Germline values: CDR1 SEHNR, CDR2 FQNEAQ (reference sequence). This CDR3 comprises 19 residues. CDR3 amino acids: CASSLRYLRLAELYNEQFF. Written as DNA, the CDR3 is TGTGCCAGCAGCTTACGGTACCTCAGACTAGCGGAACTCTACAATGAGCAGTTCTTC. Complete variable domain (other parts from reference TRBV7-9 and TRBJ2-1): DTGVSQNPRHKITKRGQNVTFRCDPISEHNRLYWYRQTLGQGPEFLTYFQNEAQLEKSRLLSDRFSAERPKGSFSTLEIQRTEQGDSAMYLCASSLRYLRLAELYNEQFFGPGTRLTVL.

The chain employs TRBV5-6 and TRBJ2-7, with D uncertain. Germline lookup yields CDR1 SGHDT and CDR2 YYEEEE. The CDR3 runs 11 residues. Trimming took off 1 base at V and 5 bases at J, with 4 bases between the two ends. The CDR3 is CASSLRDEQYF. Written as DNA, the CDR3 is TGTGCCAGCAGCTTGAGAGACGAGCAGTACTTC.

The chain has TRBV13 and TRBJ1-6, with D uncertain. V lost 2 bases and J 7 bases, leaving 12 bases between the germline ends. Looked up from germline, CDR1 is PRHDT and CDR2 is FYEKMQ (reference sequence). The CDR3 extends over 15 amino acids. The chain's CDR3 is CASSLSATPNSPLHF. In DNA, the CDR3 is TGTGCCAGCAGCTTATCTGCGACACCGAATTCACCCCTCCACTTT.

The chain uses TRBV4-2 and TRBJ2-4, with 7 bases matching TRBD2. CDR1 is LGHNA, CDR2 YNFKEQ, per germline. The CDR3 extends over 18 amino acids. J gave up 1 base and V 4 bases, and 13 bases lay outside the gene matches. CDR3 sequence: CASSPWATDGGAKNIQYF. In DNA, the CDR3 is TGTGCCAGCAGCCCCTGGGCTACGGACGGGGGGGCCAAAAACATTCAGTACTTC.